The following is a TCR beta chain sequence with its context. The V and J ends lost 0 bases and 1 base, in that order; junction bases with no gene match: 2. This CDR3 spans 16 amino acids. Germline loops: CDR1 SGHRS, CDR2 YFSETQ. The data were obtained in a study of cytomegalovirus exposure and HLA in healthy donors. A multiplex PCR was run with 60 Vbeta primers and 13 Jbeta primers. Only in-frame clones appear in the TCRdb table, and some are missing; sequencing was by immunoSEQ multiplex PCR. The sample gives some 150,000 clones, around 79% of which show up once; about 4% is in the top ten. The material sequenced was PBMCs. This clonotype originated in a human donor in good health. The rearrangement joins TRBV5-1 to TRBJ2-5; 11 nucleotides line up with TRBD1. The CDR3 loop reads CASSLAGQGAQETQYF. CDR3 DNA: TGCGCCAGCAGCTTGGCCGGACAGGGGGCCCAAGAGACCCAGTACTTC.